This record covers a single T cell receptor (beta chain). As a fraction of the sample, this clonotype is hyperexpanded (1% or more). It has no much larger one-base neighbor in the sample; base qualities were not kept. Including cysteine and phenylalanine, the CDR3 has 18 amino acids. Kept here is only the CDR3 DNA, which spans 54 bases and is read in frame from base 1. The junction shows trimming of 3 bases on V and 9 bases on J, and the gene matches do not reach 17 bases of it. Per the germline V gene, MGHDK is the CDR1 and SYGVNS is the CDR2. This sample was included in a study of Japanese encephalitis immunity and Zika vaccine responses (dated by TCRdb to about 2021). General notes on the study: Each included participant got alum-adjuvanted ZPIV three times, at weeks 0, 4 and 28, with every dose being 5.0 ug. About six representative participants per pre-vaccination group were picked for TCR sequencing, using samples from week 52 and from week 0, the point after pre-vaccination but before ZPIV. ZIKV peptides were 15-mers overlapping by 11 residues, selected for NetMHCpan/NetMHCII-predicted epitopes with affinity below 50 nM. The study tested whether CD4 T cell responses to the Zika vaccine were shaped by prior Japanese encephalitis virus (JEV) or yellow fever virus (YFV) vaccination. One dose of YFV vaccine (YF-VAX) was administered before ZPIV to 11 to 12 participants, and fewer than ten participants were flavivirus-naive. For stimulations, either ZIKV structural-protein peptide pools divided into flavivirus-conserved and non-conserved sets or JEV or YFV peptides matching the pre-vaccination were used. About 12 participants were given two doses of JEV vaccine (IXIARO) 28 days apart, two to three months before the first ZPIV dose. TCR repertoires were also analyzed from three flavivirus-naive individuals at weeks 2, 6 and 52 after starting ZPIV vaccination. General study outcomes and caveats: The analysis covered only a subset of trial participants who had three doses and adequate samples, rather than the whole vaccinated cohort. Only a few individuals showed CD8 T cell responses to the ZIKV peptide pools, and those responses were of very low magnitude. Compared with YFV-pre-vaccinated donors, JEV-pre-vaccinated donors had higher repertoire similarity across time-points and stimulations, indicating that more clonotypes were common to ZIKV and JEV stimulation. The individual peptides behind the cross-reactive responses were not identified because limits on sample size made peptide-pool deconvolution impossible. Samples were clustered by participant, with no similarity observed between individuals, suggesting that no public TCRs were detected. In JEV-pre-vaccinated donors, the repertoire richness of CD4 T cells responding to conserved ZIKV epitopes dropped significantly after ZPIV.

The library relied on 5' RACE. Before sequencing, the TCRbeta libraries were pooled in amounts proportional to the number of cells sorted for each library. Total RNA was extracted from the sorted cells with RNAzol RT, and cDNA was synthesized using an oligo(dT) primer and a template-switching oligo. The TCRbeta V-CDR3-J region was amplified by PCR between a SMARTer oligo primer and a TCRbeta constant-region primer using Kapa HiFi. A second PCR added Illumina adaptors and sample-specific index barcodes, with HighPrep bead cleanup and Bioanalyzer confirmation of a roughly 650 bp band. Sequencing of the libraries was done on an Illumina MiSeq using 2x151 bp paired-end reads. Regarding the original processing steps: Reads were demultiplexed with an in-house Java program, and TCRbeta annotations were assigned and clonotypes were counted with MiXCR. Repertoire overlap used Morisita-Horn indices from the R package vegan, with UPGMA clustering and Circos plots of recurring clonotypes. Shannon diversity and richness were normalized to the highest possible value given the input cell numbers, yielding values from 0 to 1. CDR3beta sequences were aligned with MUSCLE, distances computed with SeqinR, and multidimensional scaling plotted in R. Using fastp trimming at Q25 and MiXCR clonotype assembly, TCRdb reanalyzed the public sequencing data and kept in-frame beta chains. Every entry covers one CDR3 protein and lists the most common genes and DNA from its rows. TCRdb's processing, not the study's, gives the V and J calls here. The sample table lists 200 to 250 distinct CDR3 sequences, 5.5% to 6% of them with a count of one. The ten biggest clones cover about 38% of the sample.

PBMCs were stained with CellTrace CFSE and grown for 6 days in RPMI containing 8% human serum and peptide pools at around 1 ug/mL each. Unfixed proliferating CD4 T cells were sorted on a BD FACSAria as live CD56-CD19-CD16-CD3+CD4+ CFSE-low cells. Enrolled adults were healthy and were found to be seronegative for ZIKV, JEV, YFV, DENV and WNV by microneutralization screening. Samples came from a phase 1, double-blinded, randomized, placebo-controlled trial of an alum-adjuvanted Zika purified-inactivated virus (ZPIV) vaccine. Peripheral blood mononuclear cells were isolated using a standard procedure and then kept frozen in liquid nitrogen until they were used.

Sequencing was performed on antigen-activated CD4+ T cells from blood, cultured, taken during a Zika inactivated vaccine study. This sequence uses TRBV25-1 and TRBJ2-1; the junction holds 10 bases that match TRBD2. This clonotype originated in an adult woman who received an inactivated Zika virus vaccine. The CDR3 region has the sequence CASSDSRLAGAGGGEQFF. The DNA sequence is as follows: TGTGCCAGCAGTGACTCGCGTCTAGCGGGAGCTGGAGGAGGTGAGCAGTTCTTC.